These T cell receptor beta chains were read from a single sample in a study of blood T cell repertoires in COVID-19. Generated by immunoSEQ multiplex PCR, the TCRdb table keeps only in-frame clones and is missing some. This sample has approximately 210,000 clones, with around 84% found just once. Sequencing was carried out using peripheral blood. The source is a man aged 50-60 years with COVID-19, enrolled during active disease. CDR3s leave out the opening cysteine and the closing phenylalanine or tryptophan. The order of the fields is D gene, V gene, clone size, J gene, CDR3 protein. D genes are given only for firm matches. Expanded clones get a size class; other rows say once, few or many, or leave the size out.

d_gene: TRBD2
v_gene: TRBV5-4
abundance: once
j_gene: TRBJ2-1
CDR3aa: ASSFSTIGTSGNEQF

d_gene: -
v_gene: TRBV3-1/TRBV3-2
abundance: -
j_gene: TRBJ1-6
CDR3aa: ASSQNQGSSPLH

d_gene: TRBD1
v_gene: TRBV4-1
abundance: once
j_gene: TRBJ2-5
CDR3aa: ASSPRQRTGQETQY

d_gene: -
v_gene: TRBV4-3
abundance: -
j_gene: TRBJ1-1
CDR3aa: ASSPGVLYTEAF

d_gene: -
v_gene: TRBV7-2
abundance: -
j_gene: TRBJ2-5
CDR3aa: ASSLALRSQETQY

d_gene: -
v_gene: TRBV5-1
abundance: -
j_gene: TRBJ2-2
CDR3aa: ASSLAPGTQNTGELF

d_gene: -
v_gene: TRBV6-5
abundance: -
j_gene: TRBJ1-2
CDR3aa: ASSYSGEGYT

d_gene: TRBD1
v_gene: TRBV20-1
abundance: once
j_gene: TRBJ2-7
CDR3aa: SASGQGYEQY

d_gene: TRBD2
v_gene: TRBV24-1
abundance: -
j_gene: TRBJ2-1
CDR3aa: ATKGGGRNEQF

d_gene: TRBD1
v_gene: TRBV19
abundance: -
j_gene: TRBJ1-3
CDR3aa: ASSILMGQGGLARNTIY

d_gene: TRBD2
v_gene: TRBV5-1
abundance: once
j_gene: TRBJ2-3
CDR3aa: ASSSTSGGTDTQY

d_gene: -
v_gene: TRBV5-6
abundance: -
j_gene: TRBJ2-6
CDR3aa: ASSDSPTLDGANVLT

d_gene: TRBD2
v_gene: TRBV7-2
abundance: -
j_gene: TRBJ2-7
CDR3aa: ASSLAAGYEQY

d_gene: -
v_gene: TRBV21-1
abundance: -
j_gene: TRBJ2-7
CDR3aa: ASSKGTEDYEQY

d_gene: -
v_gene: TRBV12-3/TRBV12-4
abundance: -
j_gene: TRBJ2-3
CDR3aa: ASAFRGYHTQY